These 5 T cell receptor beta chains were sequenced from one sample in a study of blood T cells in healthy people across ages. A second roughly 7 to 11 cycle PCR used barcoded and J-beta primers. TCRdb fed the 5' RACE reads into MiXCR, producing one record per CDR3 protein. The repertoire includes hundreds of thousands of distinct CDR3 sequences, 45% to 70% of them detected once, and roughly 25% sits in the top ten. Sequenced: blood. The receptors come from a man aged 35 to 55 in good health.

In its sample, this clonotype was seen a few times. The chain combines TRBV6-5 with TRBJ2-1, with 9 positions matching TRBD2. Judging by the DNA end, TRBJ2-7 fits better; the J call may be wrong. The CDR3 has 14 residues. The germline V gene has CDR1 MNHEY and CDR2 SVGAGI. This chain's CDR3 is CASKPSGVYNEQYF. In DNA, the CDR3 is TGTGCCAGCAAGCCTAGCGGGGTGTACAATGAGCAGTACTTC.

The chain links TRBV6-6 to TRBJ2-7, with TRBD1 matching 9 bases. Germline V gene data show CDR1 as MNHNY and CDR2 as SVGAGI (reference sequence). The V segment lost 0 bases and the J segment 4 bases; nucleotides outside the gene matches: 10. The CDR3 has 17 residues. The CDR3 nucleotides read TGTGCCAGCAGTTACTCGGGGGACAGGGTGGCAAGATACGAGCAGTACTTC. Translation: CASSYSGDRVARYEQYF.

The gene calls are TRBV6-5 and TRBJ2-5; 7 nucleotides align to TRBD1. V trimming: 8 bases; J trimming: 6 bases; junction bases outside the gene matches: 12. CDR3 length: 14 residues. Per germline, CDR1 MNHEY and CDR2 SVGAGI. The CDR3 DNA reads TGTGCCAGCGACTCCGGGACAGAGGGCCAGACCCAGTACTTC. It translates to CASDSGTEGQTQYF.

This clonotype was observed a handful of times. The chain combines TRBV7-6 with TRBJ2-7, with 8 positions matching TRBD2. J gave up 2 bases and V 5 bases, and 8 bases lay outside the gene matches. The CDR3 is 15 residues long. Looked up from germline, CDR1 is SGHVS and CDR2 is FNYEAQ. The CDR3 reads CASSTSSGPTYEQYF. The CDR3 DNA is TGTGCCAGCAGCACGTCTAGCGGGCCCACCTACGAGCAGTACTTC. The full variable domain, its missing parts supplied by reference TRBV7-6 and TRBJ2-7, is GAGVSQSPRYKVTKRGQDVALRCDPISGHVSLYWYRQALGQGPEFLTYFNYEAQQDKSGLPNDRFSAERPEGSISTLTIQRTEQRDSAMYRCASSTSSGPTYEQYFGPGTRLTVT.

The CDR3 here is CASSQDLRESKETQYF. The CDR3 DNA reads TGCGCCAGCAGCCAAGATTTGCGGGAGAGTAAAGAGACCCAGTACTTC. The V and J genes are TRBV4-3 and TRBJ2-5; 7 bases are shared with TRBD2. V was clipped by 0 bases and J by 3 bases; unmatched bases: 7. The CDR3 is 16 residues long. Germline values: CDR1 LGHNA, CDR2 YSLEER.